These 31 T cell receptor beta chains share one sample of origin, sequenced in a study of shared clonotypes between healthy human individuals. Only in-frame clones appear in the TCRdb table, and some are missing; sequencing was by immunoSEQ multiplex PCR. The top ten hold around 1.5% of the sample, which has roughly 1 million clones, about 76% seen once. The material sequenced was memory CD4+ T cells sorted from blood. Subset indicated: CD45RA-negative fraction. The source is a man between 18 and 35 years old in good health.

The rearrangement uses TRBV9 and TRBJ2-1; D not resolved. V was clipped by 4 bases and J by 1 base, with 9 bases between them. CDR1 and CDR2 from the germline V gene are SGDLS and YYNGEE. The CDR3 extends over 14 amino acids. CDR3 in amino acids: CASSTSGSYNEQFF. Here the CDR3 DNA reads TGTGCCAGCAGCACCTCAGGATCCTACAATGAGCAGTTCTTC.

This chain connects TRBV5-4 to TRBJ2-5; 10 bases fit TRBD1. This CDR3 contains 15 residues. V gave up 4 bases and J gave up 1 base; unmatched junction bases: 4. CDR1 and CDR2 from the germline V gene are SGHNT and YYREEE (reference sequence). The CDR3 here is CASSRDRGFQETQYF. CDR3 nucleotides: TGTGCCAGCAGCCGGGACAGGGGTTTCCAAGAGACCCAGTACTTC.

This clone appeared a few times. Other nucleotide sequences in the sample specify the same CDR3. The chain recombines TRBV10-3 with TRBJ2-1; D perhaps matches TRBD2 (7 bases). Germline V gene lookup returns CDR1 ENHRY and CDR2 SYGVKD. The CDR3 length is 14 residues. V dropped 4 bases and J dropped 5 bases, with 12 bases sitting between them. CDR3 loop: CAISVRGGDNEQFF. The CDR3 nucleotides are TGTGCCATCAGTGTCCGAGGGGGGGACAATGAGCAGTTCTTC.

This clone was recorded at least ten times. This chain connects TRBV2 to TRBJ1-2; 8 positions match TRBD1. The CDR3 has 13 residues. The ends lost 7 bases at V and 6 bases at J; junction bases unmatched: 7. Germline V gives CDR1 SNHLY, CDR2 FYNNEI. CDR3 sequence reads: CASKLQGADGYTF. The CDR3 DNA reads TGTGCCAGCAAGTTGCAGGGGGCGGATGGCTACACCTTC.

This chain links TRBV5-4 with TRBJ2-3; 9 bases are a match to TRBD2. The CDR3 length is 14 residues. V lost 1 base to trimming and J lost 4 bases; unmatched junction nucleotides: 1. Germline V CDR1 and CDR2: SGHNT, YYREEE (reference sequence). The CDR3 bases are TGTGCCAGCAGCTTGAAGCGGGGGGCAGATACGCAGTATTTT. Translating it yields CASSLKRGADTQYF.

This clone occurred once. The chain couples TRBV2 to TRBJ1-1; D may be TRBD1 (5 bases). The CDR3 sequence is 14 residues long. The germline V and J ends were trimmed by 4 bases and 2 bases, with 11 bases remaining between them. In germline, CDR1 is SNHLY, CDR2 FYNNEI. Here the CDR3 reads CASSANGGNTEAFF. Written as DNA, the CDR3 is TGTGCCAGCAGTGCAAATGGGGGAAACACTGAAGCTTTCTTT.

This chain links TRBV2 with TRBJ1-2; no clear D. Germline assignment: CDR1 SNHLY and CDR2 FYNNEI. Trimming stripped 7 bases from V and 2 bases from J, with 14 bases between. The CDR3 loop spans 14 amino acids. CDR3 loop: CASKEGQRNYGYTF. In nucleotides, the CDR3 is TGTGCCAGCAAGGAGGGTCAACGAAACTATGGCTACACCTTC.

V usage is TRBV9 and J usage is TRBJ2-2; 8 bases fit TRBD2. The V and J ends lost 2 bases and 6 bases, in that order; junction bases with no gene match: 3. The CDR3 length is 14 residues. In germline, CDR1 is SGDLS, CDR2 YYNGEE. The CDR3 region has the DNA TGTGCCAGCAGCGTTGGACTAGCAGCCGGGGAGCTGTTTTTT. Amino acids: CASSVGLAAGELFF.

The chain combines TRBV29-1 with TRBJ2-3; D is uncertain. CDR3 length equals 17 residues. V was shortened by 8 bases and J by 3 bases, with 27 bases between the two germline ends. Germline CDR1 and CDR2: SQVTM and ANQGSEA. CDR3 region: CSPPAGSVDGTTDTQYF. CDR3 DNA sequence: TGCAGCCCCCCTGCCGGGTCCGTGGATGGAACTACAGATACGCAGTATTTT.

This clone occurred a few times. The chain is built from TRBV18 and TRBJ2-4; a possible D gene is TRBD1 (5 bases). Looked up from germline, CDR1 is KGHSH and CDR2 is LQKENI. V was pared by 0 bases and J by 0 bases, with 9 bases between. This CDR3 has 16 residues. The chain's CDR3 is CASSPPATVAKNIQYF. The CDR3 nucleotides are TGTGCCAGCTCACCACCGGCGACAGTAGCCAAAAACATTCAGTACTTC.

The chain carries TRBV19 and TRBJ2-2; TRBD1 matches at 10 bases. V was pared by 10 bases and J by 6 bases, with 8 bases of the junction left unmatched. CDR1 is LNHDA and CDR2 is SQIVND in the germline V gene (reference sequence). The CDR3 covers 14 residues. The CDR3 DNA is TGTGCCACTACGGACAGGGGGGTCCCCGGGGAGCTGTTTTTT. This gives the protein CATTDRGVPGELFF.

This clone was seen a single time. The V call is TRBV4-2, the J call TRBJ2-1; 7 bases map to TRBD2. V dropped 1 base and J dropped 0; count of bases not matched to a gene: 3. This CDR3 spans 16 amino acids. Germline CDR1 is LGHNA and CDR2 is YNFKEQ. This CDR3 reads CASSQVGGSSYNEQFF. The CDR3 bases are TGTGCCAGCAGCCAAGTGGGCGGGAGCTCCTACAATGAGCAGTTCTTC.

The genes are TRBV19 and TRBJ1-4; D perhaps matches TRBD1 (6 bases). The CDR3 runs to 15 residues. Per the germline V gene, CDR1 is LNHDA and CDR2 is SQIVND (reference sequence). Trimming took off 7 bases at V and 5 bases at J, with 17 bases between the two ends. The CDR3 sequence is CASTPTGARNEKLFF. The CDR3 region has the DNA TGTGCCAGTACCCCTACGGGGGCGCGGAATGAAAAACTGTTTTTT.

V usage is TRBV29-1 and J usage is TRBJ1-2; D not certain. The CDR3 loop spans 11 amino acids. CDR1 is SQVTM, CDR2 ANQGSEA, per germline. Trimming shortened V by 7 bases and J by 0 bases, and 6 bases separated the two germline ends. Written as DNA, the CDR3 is TGCAGCGCCTACTCTAACTATGGCTACACCTTC. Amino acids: CSAYSNYGYTF.

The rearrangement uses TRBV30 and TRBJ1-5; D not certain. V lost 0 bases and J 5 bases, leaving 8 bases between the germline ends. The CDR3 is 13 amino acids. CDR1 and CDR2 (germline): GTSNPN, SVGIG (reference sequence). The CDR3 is CAWSVREDQPQHF. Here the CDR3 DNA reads TGTGCCTGGAGTGTCCGGGAAGATCAGCCCCAGCATTTT.

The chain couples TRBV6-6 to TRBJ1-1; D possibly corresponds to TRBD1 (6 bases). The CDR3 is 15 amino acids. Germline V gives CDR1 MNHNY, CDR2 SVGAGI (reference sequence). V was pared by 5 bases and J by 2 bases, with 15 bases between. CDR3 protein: CASSDPGVGNTEAFF. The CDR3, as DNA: TGTGCCAGCAGTGACCCAGGGGTAGGAAACACTGAAGCTTTCTTT.

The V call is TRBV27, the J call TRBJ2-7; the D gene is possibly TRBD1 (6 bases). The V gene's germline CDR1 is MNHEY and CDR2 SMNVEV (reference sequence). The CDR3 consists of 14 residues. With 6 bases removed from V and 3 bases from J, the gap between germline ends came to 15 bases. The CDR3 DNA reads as TGTGCCAGCAGCCCAGACAGGTTATTCTACGAGCAGTACTTC. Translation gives CASSPDRLFYEQYF.

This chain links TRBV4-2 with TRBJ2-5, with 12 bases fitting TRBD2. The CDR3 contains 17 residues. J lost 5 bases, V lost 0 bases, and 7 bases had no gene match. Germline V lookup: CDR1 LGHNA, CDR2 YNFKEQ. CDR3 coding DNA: TGTGCCAGCAGCCAAGACGCTAGCGGGGGGGCCAGGGAGACCCAGTACTTC. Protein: CASSQDASGGARETQYF.

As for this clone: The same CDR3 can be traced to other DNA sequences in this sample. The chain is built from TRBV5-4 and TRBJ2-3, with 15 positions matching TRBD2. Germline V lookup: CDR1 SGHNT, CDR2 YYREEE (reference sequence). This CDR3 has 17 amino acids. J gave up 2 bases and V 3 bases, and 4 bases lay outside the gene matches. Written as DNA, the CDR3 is TGTGCCAGCAGCTCCCGGACTAGCGGGAGGGCCACAGATACGCAGTATTTT. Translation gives CASSSRTSGRATDTQYF.

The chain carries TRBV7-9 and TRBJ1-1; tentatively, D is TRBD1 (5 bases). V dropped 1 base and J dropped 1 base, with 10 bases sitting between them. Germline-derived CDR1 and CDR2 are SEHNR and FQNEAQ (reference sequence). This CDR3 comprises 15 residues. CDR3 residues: CASSLGGRANTEAFF. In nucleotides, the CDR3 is TGTGCCAGCAGCTTAGGGGGGAGGGCGAACACTGAAGCTTTCTTT.

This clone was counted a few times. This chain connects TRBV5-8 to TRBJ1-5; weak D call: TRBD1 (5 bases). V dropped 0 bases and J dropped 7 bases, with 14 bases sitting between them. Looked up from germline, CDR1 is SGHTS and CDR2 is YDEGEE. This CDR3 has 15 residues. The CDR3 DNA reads TGTGCCAGCAGCTTGGCCCCGGGGGTATACCAGCCCCAGCATTTT. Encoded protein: CASSLAPGVYQPQHF.

The CDR3 sequence: CASSLLPGEQYF. The CDR3 DNA reads as TGTGCCAGCAGCTTGTTGCCCGGCGAGCAGTACTTC. The chain uses TRBV5-8 and TRBJ2-7; D is unresolved. V lost 1 base and J lost 6, with 8 bases in between. Germline loops: CDR1 SGHTS, CDR2 YDEGEE. This CDR3 comprises 12 residues.

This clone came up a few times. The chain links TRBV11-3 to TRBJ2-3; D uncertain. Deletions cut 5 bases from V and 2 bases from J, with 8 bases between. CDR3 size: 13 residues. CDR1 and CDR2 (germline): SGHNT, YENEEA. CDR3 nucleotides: TGTGCCAGCAGCAACCGAAACACAGATACGCAGTATTTT. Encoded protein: CASSNRNTDTQYF.

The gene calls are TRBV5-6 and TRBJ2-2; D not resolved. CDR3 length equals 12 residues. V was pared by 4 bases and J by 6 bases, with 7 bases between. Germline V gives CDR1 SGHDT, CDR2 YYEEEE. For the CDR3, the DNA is TGTGCCAGCAGCCGGACCCCCGGGGAGCTGTTTTTT. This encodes CASSRTPGELFF.

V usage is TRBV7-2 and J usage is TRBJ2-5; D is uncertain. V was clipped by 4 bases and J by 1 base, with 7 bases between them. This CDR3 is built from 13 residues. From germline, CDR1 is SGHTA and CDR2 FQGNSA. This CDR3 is CASSSRSQETQYF. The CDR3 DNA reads TGTGCCAGCAGCTCACGGTCCCAAGAGACCCAGTACTTC. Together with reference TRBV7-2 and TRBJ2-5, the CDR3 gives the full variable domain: GAGVSQSPSNKVTEKGKDVELRCDPISGHTALYWYRQSLGQGLEFLIYFQGNSAPDKSGLPSDRFSAERTGGSVSTLTIQRTQQEDSAVYLCASSSRSQETQYFGPGTRLLVL.

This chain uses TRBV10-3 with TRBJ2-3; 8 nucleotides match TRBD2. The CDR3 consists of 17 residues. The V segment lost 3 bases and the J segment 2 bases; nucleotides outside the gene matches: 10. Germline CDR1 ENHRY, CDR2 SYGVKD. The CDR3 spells CAISELAAGAHTDTQYF. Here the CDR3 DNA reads TGTGCCATCAGTGAACTAGCAGCGGGGGCCCACACAGATACGCAGTATTTT.

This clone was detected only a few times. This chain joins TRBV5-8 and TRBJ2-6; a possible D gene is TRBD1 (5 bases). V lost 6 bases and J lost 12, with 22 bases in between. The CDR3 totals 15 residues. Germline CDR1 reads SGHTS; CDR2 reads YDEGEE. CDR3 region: CASTPGSTASGVLTF. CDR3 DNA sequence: TGTGCCAGCACCCCAGGGTCGACGGCCTCCGGCGTCCTGACTTTC.

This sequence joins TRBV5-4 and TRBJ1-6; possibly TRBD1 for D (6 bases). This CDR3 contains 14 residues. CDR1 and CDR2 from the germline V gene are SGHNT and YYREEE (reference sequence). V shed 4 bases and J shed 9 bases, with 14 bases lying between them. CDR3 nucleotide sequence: TGTGCCAGCAGCGTACAGGGAACGGGTTCACCCCTCCACTTT. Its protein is CASSVQGTGSPLHF.

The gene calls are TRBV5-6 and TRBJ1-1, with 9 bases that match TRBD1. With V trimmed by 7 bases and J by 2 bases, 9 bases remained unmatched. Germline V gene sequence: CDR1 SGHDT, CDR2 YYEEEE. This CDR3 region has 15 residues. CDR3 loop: CASSALDRGNTEAFF. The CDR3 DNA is TGTGCCAGCTCCGCTTTGGACAGGGGAAACACTGAAGCTTTCTTT.

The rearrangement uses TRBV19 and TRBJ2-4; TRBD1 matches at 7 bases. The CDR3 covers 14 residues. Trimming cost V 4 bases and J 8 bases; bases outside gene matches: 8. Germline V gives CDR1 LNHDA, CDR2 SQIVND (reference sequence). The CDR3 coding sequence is TGTGCCAGTAGTACTAAGGGACAGTTAGACATTCAGTACTTC. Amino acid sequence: CASSTKGQLDIQYF.

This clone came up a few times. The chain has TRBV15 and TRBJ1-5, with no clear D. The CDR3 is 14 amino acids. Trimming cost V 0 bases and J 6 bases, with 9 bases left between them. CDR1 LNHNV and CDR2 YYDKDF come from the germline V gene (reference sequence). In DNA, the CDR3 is TGTGCCACCAGCAGAGAGTCGTTGGGTCAGCCCCAGCATTTT. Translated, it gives CATSRESLGQPQHF. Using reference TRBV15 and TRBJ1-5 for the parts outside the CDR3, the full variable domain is DAMVIQNPRYQVTQFGKPVTLSCSQTLNHNVMYWYQQKSSQAPKLLFHYYDKDFNNEADTPDNFQSRRPNTSFCFLDIRSPGLGDTAMYLCATSRESLGQPQHFGDGTRLSIL.